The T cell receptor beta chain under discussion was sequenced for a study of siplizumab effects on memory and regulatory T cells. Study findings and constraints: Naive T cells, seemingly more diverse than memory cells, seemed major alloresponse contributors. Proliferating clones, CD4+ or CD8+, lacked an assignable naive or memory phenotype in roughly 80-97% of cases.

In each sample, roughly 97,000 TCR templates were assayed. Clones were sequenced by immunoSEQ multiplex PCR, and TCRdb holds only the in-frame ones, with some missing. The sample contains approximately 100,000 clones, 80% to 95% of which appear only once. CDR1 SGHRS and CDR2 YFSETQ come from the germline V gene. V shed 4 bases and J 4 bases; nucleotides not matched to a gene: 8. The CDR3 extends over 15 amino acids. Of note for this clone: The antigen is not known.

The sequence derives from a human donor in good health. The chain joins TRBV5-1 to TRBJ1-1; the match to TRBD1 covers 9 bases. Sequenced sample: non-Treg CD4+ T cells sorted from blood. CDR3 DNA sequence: TGCGCCAGCAGCACCGGACAGGGGCCGGGCACTGAAGCTTTCTTT. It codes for CASSTGQGPGTEAFF. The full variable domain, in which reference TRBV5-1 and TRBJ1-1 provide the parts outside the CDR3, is KAGVTQTPRYLIKTRGQQVTLSCSPISGHRSVSWYQQTPGQGLQFLFEYFSETQRNKGNFPGRFSGRQFSNSRSEMNVSTLELGDSALYLCASSTGQGPGTEAFFGQGTRLTVV.